This T cell receptor beta chain was sequenced for a study of T cells in Graves' hyperthyroidism and ophthalmopathy. Regarding the study as a whole: Among thyroid clonotypes expanded above 0.001, most also appeared in blood.

The TCR beta CDR3 regions underwent amplification using RNA transcripts as the source. During a first-round RT-PCR of the TCR CDR3, the HTBI primer set was used. MiXCR was run by TCRdb on the multiplex PCR reads, yielding one entry per CDR3 protein. The repertoire holds 550,000 to 700,000 distinct CDR3 sequences, with roughly 46% as singletons. A note on this clonotype: Its matching antigen is unknown.

The study left out patients who had uncontrolled infection, other autoimmune disease, pregnancy or lactation. Per the germline V gene, CDR1 is SEHNR and CDR2 is FQNEAQ (reference sequence). V lost 3 bases and J 10 bases, leaving 12 bases between the germline ends. CDR3 length: 12 amino acids. Material: peripheral blood or thyroid tissue (not recorded which). The clonotype was recovered from an adult woman with Graves' disease, either hyperthyroidism or ophthalmopathy (not recorded which). This chain connects TRBV7-9 to TRBJ1-2; no reliable D call. The CDR3 DNA follows: TGTGCCAGCAGCTTGAGGACCGTGGACTACACCTTC. Protein product: CASSLRTVDYTF.